This TCR beta chain was sequenced during a study of T cells in Graves' hyperthyroidism and ophthalmopathy. Overall study results and limits: Researchers report that a 13 V-J model separated ophthalmopathy from stable hyperthyroidism. For ophthalmopathy, model prediction preceded onset by a median roughly 6.3 months. Most expanded thyroid clonotypes above 0.001 recurred in blood.

Based on clinical symptoms, serum thyroxine and TRAb, thyroid ultrasound and orbital computed tomography, diagnoses were reached. Amplified TCR beta CDR3 regions derived from RNA transcripts. A set of HTBI primers served as the primers for a first-round RT-PCR of the TCR CDR3. TCRdb re-called the multiplex PCR reads with MiXCR, one entry per CDR3 protein. The sample yields 400,000 to 500,000 distinct CDR3 sequences, 14% seen once. This clonotype was counted ten times or more. Its antigen remains unidentified. Germline lookup yields CDR1 SGHRS and CDR2 YFSETQ. There are 15 residues in the CDR3. The V segment lost 6 bases and the J segment 0 bases; nucleotides outside the gene matches: 8.

V and J are TRBV5-1 and TRBJ1-2; TRBD1 matches at 7 bases. The TCR comes from a woman aged 18 to 35 with Graves' hyperthyroidism. Sequenced sample: blood. The chain's CDR3 is CASTQGDQTNYGYTF. In DNA, the CDR3 is TGCGCCAGCACCCAGGGGGACCAAACTAACTATGGCTACACCTTC.